This TCR beta chain was captured by sequencing in a study of T cells in Graves' hyperthyroidism and ophthalmopathy. TCR beta CDR3 region amplification was performed from RNA transcripts. The study used the HTBI primer set for a first-round RT-PCR of the TCR CDR3. TCRdb re-called the multiplex PCR reads through MiXCR, storing one row per CDR3 protein. The sample lists a few hundred thousand distinct CDR3 sequences; about 18% were seen once. The CDR3 loop spans 16 amino acids. The germline V gene has CDR1 MNHNS and CDR2 SASEGT. Trimming removed 6 bases at V and 7 bases at J, with 21 bases between. Orbital computed tomography and thyroid ultrasound, together with serum TRAb and thyroxine and clinical symptoms, were used for diagnoses. Extraction of PBMCs used 8.5 to 10 ml of fresh peripheral blood.

What was sequenced was blood. The chain has TRBV6-1 and TRBJ2-2; the D is unclear. The receptor comes from a man aged 18-30 years with Graves' ophthalmopathy. The CDR3 nucleotides read TGTGCCAGCAGCCCCCTGGGTGGTGGGATGGGCGGGGAGCTGTTTTTT. It translates to CASSPLGGGMGGELFF.